The sample holds a few counts of the clone carrying this TCR beta chain. Its antigen remains unidentified. These data are taken from a study of blood T cells in healthy people across ages. Background on the study: When template switching was applied, about one barcoded beta molecule was captured per two T cells. Findings and caveats of the study: Age showed a roughly linear inverse relationship with TCR beta diversity per million T cells.

With a J-beta primer mix and a sample-barcoded 5' primer, a second PCR ran about 7 to 12 cycles. Every sample gave at least 3 million paired-end reads containing CDR3. In TCRdb, the 5' RACE reads were re-called with MiXCR into one record per CDR3 protein. This sample has about 1.8 million distinct CDR3 sequences, with roughly 49% found just once. The receptor was isolated from a woman aged 40 to 55 in good health. Sequenced material: blood.

This CDR3 reads CSATTRLAGDGETQYF. CDR3 nucleotide sequence: TGCAGTGCAACTACTCGACTAGCGGGGGACGGAGAGACCCAGTACTTC. The chain carries TRBV20-1 and TRBJ2-5; TRBD2 matches 12 bases. J was trimmed by 4 bases and V by 6 bases; bases with no gene match: 12. Germline values: CDR1 DFQATT, CDR2 SNEGSKA (reference sequence). CDR3 length equals 16 residues.